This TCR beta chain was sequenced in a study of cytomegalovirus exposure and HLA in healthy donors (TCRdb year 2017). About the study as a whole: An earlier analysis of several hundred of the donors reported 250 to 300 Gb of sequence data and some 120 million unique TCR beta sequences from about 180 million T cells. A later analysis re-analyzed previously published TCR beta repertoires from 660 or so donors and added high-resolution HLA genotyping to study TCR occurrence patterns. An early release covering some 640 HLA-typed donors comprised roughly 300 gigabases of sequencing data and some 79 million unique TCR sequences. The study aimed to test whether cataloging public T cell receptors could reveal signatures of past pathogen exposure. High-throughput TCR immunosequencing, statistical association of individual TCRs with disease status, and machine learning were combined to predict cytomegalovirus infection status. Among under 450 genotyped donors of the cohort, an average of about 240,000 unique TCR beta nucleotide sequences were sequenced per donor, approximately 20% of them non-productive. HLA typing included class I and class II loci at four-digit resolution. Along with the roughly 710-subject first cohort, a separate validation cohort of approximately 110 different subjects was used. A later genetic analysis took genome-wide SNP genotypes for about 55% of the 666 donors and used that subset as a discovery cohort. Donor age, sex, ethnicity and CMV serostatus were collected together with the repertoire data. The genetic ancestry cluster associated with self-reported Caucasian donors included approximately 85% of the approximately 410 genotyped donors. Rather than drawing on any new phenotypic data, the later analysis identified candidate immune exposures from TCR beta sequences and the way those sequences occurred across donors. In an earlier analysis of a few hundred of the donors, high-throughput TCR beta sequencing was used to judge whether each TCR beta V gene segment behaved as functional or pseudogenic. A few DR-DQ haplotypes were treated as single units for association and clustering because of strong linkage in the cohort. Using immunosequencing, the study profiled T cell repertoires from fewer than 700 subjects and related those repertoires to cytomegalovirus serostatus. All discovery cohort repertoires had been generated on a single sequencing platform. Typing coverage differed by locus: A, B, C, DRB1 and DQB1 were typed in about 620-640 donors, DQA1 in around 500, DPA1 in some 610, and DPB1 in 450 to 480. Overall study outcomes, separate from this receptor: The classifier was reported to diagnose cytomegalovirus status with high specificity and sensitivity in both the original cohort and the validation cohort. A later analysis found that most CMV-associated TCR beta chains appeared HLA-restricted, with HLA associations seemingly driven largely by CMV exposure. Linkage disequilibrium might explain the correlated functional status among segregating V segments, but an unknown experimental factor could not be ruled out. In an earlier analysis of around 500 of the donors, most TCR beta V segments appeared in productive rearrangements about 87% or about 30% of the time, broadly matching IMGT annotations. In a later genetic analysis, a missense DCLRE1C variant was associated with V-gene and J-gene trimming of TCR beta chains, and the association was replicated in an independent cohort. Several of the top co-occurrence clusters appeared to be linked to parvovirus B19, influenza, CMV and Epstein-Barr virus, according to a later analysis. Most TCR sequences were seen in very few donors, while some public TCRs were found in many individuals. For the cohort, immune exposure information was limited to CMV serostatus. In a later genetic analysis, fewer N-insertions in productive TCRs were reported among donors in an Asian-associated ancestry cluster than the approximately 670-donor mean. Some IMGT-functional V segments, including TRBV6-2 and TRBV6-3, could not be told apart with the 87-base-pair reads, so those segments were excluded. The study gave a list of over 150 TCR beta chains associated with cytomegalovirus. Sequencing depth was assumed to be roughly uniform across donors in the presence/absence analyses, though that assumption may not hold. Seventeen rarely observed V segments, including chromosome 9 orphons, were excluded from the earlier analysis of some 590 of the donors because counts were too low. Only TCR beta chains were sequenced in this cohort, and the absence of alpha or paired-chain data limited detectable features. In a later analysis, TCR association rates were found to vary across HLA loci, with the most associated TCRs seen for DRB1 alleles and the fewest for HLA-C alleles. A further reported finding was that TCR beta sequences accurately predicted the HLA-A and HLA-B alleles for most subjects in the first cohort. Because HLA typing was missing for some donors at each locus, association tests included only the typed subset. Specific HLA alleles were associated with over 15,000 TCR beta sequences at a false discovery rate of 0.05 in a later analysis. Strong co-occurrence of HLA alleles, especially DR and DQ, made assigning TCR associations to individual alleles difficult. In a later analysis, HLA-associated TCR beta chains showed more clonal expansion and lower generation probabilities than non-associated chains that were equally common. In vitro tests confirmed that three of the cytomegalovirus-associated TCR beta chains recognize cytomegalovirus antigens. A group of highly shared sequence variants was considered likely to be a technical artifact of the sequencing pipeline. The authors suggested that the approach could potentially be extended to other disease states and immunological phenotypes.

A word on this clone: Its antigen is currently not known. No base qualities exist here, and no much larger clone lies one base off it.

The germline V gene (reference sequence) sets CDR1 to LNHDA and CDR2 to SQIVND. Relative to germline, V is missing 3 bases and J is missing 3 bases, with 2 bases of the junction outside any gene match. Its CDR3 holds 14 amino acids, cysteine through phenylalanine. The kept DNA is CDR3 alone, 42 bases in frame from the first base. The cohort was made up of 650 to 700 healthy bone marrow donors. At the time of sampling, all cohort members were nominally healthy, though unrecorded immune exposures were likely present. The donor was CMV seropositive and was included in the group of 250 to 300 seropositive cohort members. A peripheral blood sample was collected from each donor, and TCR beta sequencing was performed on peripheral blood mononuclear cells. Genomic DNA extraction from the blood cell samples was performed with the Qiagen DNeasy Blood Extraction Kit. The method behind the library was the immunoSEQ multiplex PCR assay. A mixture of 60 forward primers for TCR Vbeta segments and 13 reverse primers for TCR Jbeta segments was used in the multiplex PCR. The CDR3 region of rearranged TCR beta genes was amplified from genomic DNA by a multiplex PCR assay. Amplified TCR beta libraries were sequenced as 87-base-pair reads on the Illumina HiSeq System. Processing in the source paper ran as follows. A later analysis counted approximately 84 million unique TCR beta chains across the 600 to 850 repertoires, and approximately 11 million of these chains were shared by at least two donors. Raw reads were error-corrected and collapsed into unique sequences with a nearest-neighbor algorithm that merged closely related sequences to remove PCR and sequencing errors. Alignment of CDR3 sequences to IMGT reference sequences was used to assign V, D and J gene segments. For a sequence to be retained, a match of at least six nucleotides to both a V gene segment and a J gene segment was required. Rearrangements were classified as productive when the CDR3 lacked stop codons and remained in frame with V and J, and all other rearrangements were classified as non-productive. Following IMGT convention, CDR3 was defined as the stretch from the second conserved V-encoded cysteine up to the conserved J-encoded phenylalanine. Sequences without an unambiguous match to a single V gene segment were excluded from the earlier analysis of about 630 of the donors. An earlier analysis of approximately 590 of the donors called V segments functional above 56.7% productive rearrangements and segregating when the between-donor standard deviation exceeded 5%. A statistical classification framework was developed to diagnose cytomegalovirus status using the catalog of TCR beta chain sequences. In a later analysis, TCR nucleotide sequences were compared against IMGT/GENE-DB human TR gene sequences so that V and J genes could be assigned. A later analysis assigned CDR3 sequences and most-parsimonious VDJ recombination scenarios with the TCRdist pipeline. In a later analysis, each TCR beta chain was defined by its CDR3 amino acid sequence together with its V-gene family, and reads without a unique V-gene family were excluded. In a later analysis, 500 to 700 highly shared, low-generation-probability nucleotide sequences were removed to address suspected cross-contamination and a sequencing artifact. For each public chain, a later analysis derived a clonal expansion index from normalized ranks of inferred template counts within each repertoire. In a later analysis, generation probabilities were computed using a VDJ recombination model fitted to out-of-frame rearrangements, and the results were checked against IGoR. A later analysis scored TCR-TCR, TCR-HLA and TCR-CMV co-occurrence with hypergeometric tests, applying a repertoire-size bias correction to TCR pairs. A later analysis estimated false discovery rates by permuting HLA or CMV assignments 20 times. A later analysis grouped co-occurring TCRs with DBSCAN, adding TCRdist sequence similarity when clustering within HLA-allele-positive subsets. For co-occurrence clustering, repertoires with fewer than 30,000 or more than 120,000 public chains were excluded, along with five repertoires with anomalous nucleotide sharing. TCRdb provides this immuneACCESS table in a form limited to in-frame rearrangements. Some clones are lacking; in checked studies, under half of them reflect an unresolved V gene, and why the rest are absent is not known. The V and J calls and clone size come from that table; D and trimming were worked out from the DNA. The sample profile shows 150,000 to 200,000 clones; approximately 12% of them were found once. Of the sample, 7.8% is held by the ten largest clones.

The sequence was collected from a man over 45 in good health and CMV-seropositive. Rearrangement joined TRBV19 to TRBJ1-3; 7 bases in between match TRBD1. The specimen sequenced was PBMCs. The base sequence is TGTGCCAGTAGTATCAACAGGGGTGGAAACACCATATATTTT. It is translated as CASSINRGGNTIYF.